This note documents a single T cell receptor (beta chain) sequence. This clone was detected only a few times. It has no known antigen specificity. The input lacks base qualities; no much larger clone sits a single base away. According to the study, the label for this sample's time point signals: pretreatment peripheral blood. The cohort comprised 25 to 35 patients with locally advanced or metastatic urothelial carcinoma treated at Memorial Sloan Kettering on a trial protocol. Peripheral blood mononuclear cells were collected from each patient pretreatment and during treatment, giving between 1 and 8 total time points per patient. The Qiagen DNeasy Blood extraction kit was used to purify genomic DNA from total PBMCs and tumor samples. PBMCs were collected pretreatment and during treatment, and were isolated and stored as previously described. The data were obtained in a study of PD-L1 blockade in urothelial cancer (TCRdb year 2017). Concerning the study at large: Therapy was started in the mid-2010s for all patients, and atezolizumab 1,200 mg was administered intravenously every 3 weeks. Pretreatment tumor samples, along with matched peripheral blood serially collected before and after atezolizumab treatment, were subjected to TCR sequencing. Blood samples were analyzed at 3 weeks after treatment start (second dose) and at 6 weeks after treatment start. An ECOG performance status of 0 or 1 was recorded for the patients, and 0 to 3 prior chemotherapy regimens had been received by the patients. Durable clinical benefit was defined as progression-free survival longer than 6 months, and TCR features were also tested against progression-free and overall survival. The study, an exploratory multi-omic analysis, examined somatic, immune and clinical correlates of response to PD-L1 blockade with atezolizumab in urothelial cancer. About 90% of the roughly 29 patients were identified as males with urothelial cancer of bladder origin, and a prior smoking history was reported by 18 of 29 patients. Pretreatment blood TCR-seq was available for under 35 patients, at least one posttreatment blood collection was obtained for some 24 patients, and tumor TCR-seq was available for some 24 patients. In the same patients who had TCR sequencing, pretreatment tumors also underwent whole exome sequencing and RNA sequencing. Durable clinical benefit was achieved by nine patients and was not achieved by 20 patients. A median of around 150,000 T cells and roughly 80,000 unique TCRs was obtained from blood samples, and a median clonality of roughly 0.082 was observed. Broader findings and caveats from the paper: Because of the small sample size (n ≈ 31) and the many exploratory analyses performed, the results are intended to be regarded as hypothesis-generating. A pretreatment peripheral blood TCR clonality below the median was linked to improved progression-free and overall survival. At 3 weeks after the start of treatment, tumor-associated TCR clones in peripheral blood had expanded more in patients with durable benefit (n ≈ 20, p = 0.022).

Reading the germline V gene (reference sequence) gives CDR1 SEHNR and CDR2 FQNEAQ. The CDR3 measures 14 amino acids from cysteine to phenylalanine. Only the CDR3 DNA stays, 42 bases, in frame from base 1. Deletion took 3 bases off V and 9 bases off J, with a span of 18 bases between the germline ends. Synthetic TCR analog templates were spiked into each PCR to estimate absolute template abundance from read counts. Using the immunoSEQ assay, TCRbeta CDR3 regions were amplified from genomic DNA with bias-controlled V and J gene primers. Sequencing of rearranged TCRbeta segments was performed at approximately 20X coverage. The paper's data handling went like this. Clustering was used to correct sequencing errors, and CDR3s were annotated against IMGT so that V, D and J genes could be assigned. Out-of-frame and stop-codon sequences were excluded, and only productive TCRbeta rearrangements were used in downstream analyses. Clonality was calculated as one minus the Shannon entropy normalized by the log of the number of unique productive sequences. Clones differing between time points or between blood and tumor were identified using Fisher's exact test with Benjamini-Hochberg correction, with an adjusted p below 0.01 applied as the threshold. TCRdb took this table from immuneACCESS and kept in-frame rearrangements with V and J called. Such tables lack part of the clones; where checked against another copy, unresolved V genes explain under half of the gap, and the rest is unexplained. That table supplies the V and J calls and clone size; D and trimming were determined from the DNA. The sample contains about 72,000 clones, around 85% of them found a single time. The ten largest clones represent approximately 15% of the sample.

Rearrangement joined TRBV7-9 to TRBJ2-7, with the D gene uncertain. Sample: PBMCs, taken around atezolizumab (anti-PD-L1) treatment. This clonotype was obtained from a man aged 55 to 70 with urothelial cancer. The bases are TGTGCCAGCAGCTTCGAAGAGGTAGTGAGACGGCAGTACTTC. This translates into CASSFEEVVRRQYF.